The 29 T cell receptor beta chains in this list originate from one sample, sequenced in a study of cytomegalovirus exposure and HLA in healthy donors. The PCR employed 60 Vbeta primers together with 13 Jbeta primers. Measured with immunoSEQ multiplex PCR; TCRdb has only the in-frame clones, and not every one. The repertoire holds roughly 140,000 clones, with 72% as singletons. The source material was PBMCs. Receptor source: a man aged 40-49 years in good health and CMV-seronegative.

The J gene is TRBJ1-1, the V gene TRBV5-1; 7 bases agree with TRBD1. After removal of 2 bases from V and 1 base from J, the junction contained 2 bases not matched to a gene. This CDR3 spans 14 amino acids. The germline V gene has CDR1 SGHRS and CDR2 YFSETQ. The CDR3 is CASSLQGTNTEAFF. CDR3 DNA: TGCGCCAGCAGCTTACAGGGGACGAACACTGAAGCTTTCTTT.

The rearrangement links TRBV2 to TRBJ1-5, with 8 bases that match TRBD1. Germline-derived CDR1 and CDR2 are SNHLY and FYNNEI. The CDR3 is made up of 18 amino acids. Trimming cost V 9 bases and J 3 bases; bases outside gene matches: 19. The CDR3 spells CASTPFLGGTGHNQPQHF. CDR3 bases: TGTGCCAGTACTCCTTTTCTTGGGGGGACAGGACACAATCAGCCCCAGCATTTT. The full variable domain, with the rest looked up from reference TRBV2 and TRBJ1-5, is EPEVTQTPSHQVTQMGQEVILRCVPISNHLYFYWYRQILGQKVEFLVSFYNNEISEKSEIFDDQFSVERPDGSNFTLKIRSTKLEDSAMYFCASTPFLGGTGHNQPQHFGDGTRLSIL.

The rearrangement joins TRBV7-9 to TRBJ1-6; D is unclear. The CDR3 covers 16 residues. The germline V gene has CDR1 SEHNR and CDR2 FQNEAQ (reference sequence). V lost 1 base and J 8 bases, leaving 15 bases between the germline ends. The CDR3 is CASSLDPPDTHSPLHF. The CDR3, as DNA: TGTGCCAGCAGCTTAGACCCCCCAGATACCCATTCACCCCTCCACTTT.

The chain links TRBV4-1 to TRBJ2-7; D not resolved. Germline CDR1 is MGHRA and CDR2 is YSYEKL. V was cut by 0 bases and J by 10 bases, with 10 bases left in between. This CDR3 is 12 amino acids long. The DNA of the CDR3 is TGCGCCAGCAGCCAAGATGCGGTATTACAGTACTTC. It is translated as CASSQDAVLQYF.

The V call is TRBV19, the J call TRBJ2-2, with D possibly being TRBD2 (6 bases). Per germline, CDR1 LNHDA and CDR2 SQIVND (reference sequence). CDR3 length equals 14 residues. V was pared by 6 bases and J by 4 bases, with 12 bases between. The CDR3 reads CASSSGWVTGELFF. The CDR3 DNA sequence: TGTGCCAGTAGCAGCGGGTGGGTCACCGGGGAGCTGTTTTTT. Full variable domain (remainder filled in from reference TRBV19 and TRBJ2-2): DGGITQSPKYLFRKEGQNVTLSCEQNLNHDAMYWYRQDPGQGLRLIYYSQIVNDFQKGDIAEGYSVSREKKESFPLTVTSAQKNPTAFYLCASSSGWVTGELFFGEGSRLTVL.

Only a few counts were recorded for this clone. The chain employs TRBV5-1 and TRBJ1-3; TRBD1 is a possible D gene (6 bases). Germline assignment: CDR1 SGHRS and CDR2 YFSETQ. The CDR3 extends over 14 amino acids. Trimming pared 4 bases from V and 5 bases from J, leaving 13 bases between. CDR3 protein: CASSLGDNRNTIYF. In nucleotides, the CDR3 is TGCGCCAGCAGCCTAGGGGACAATAGAAACACCATATATTTT.

This chain uses TRBV12-2 with TRBJ2-7; TRBD1, the D gene given by the table, was not confirmed from the DNA. TRBV12-2 counts as a pseudogene. This CDR3 has 16 residues. The CDR3 protein is CASRLAFTGGPYEQYF. In nucleotides, the CDR3 is TGTGCAAGTCGCTTAGCGTTTACAGGGGGACCGTACGAGCAGTACTTC.

The rearrangement links TRBV7-9 to TRBJ1-1; no clear D gene. Germline CDR1 reads SEHNR; CDR2 reads FQNEAQ (reference sequence). The V and J ends lost 3 bases and 0 bases respectively, with 8 bases between them. This CDR3 contains 14 residues. CDR3 residues: CASSLGNMNTEAFF. In DNA, the CDR3 is TGTGCCAGCAGCTTGGGCAATATGAACACTGAAGCTTTCTTT.

V and J are TRBV30 and TRBJ1-5; D is unclear. Trimming removed 1 base from V and 1 base from J, with 8 bases in between. The CDR3 runs 14 residues. The germline V gene has CDR1 GTSNPN and CDR2 SVGIG (reference sequence). The CDR3 coding sequence is TGTGCCTGGAGTGCCTCTCCCAGCAATCAGCCCCAGCATTTT. Protein: CAWSASPSNQPQHF.

CDR3 loop: CASSSRDRSRDTEAFF. The CDR3 DNA reads TGTGCCAGCAGTTCAAGGGACAGGAGTAGAGACACTGAAGCTTTCTTT. The genes are TRBV27 and TRBJ1-1; 8 bases map to TRBD1. V dropped 4 bases and J dropped 3; count of bases not matched to a gene: 10. Looked up from germline, CDR1 is MNHEY and CDR2 is SMNVEV (reference sequence). The CDR3 runs 16 residues.

The rearrangement joins TRBV5-6 to TRBJ2-5; 11 positions match TRBD2. Germline V gene data show CDR1 as SGHDT and CDR2 as YYEEEE. The CDR3 is 14 residues long. V trimming: 0 bases; J trimming: 5 bases; junction bases outside the gene matches: 0. DNA for the CDR3: TGTGCCAGCAGCTTGGGACTAGCGGGGGAGACCCAGTACTTC. Amino acids: CASSLGLAGETQYF.

The chain recombines TRBV27 with TRBJ2-5; D not resolved. The V end lost 3 bases, the J end lost 5 bases, and 13 bases lay between the germline ends. Germline V CDR1 and CDR2: MNHEY, SMNVEV (reference sequence). The CDR3 is made up of 14 amino acids. As DNA, the CDR3 is TGTGCCAGCAGTTTTCGGAGAGGTTCGGAGACCCAGTACTTC. It codes for CASSFRRGSETQYF.

V gene TRBV2 combines with J gene TRBJ1-2; D remains unclear. The CDR3 covers 14 residues. V lost 3 bases to trimming and J lost 4 bases, with 12 bases between them. Germline V gene data show CDR1 as SNHLY and CDR2 as FYNNEI. In DNA, the CDR3 is TGTGCCAGCAGTGAGTCAGGCCCCCGCTATGGCTACACCTTC. It yields the protein CASSESGPRYGYTF.

The V call is TRBV7-9, the J call TRBJ2-2; 10 bases match TRBD1. Germline V gives CDR1 SEHNR, CDR2 FQNEAQ (reference sequence). Losses at the gene ends were 5 bases for V and 5 bases for J; bases not matched to a gene: 14. The CDR3 runs to 18 residues. The CDR3 bases are TGTGCCAGCAGCCCCAGGGACAGGGGACCATCCGAGACCGGGGAGCTGTTTTTT. Protein sequence: CASSPRDRGPSETGELFF.

V is TRBV19 and J is TRBJ1-2, with D tentatively TRBD1 (5 bases). CDR1 and CDR2 (germline): LNHDA, SQIVND (reference sequence). V was shortened by 5 bases and J by 8 bases, with 12 bases between the two germline ends. This CDR3 is built from 12 residues. DNA for the CDR3: TGTGCCAGTAGTTTGTCAGGGCGCGGCTACACCTTC. Protein sequence: CASSLSGRGYTF.

The chain combines TRBV7-9 with TRBJ2-5, with 9 positions matching TRBD1. Losses at the gene ends were 5 bases for V and 3 bases for J; bases not matched to a gene: 4. The CDR3 extends over 14 amino acids. Germline CDR1 is SEHNR and CDR2 is FQNEAQ (reference sequence). CDR3 protein: CASSGRDREETQYF. The CDR3 DNA reads as TGTGCCAGCAGCGGCCGGGACAGGGAAGAGACCCAGTACTTC.

The chain links TRBV18 to TRBJ2-7; D perhaps matches TRBD2 (5 bases). Germline CDR1 and CDR2: KGHSH and LQKENI. The CDR3 length is 14 residues. V lost 6 bases and J 7 bases, leaving 19 bases between the germline ends. The CDR3 coding sequence is TGTGCCAGCTCCCTACTTGACCTTACGGGAGAGCAGTACTTC. Translated: CASSLLDLTGEQYF. Full variable domain (remainder filled in from reference TRBV18 and TRBJ2-7): NAGVMQNPRHLVRRRGQEARLRCSPMKGHSHVYWYRQLPEEGLKFMVYLQKENIIDESGMPKERFSAEFPKEGPSILRIQQVVRGDSAAYFCASSLLDLTGEQYFGPGTRLTVT.

The rearrangement uses TRBV1 and TRBJ2-5; the DNA was not compared with TRBD2, the D call given in the table. TRBV1 is given as a pseudogene. This CDR3 spans 16 amino acids. The DNA for the CDR3 is TGCACCAGCAGCCAAGAATCTAGCGGGGGGGGCAAGACCCAGTACTTC. Translating it yields CTSSQESSGGGKTQYF.

V is TRBV14 and J is TRBJ2-3, with 7 bases lining up with TRBD2. This CDR3 contains 11 residues. Germline CDR1 reads SGHDN; CDR2 reads FVKESK. The V segment lost 5 bases and the J segment 12 bases; nucleotides outside the gene matches: 5. CDR3 protein: CASSGGGPQYF. The CDR3 DNA follows: TGTGCCAGCAGCGGGGGGGGACCACAGTATTTT. Supplemented by reference TRBV14 and TRBJ2-3, the full variable domain reads EAGVTQFPSHSVIEKGQTVTLRCDPISGHDNLYWYRRVMGKEIKFLLHFVKESKQDESGMPNNRFLAERTGGTYSTLKVQPAELEDSGVYFCASSGGGPQYFGPGTRLTVL.

This chain uses TRBV30 with TRBJ1-6; 10 bases are shared with TRBD1. Germline V lookup: CDR1 GTSNPN, CDR2 SVGIG (reference sequence). CDR3 length: 15 amino acids. Trimming at V came to 2 bases and at J to 9 bases, leaving 7 bases not matched to a gene. DNA for the CDR3: TGTGCCTGGAGTCGTGGACAGGGGGAAGGTTCACCCCTCCACTTT. It yields the protein CAWSRGQGEGSPLHF.

This clone has a handful of counts. The V call is TRBV5-4, the J call TRBJ2-2; 8 bases line up with TRBD2. CDR3 size: 15 residues. CDR1 is SGHNT and CDR2 is YYREEE in the germline V gene (reference sequence). The V segment lost 2 bases and the J segment 6 bases; nucleotides outside the gene matches: 6. The CDR3 loop is CASSFGLAGAGELFF. The CDR3 DNA sequence: TGTGCCAGCAGCTTTGGACTAGCTGGGGCCGGGGAGCTGTTTTTT.

The table lists this clone with a few counts. The J gene is TRBJ1-1, the V gene TRBV6-1, with D uncertain. Per germline, CDR1 MNHNS and CDR2 SASEGT. The CDR3 spans 21 residues. Trimming cost V 2 bases and J 7 bases, with 35 bases left between them. In DNA, the CDR3 is TGTGCCAGCAGTGAATTCGGTTTGGGTGCACAGATCCTTCGAGGGTTAGATGAAGCTTTCTTT. Amino acids: CASSEFGLGAQILRGLDEAFF.

The chain has TRBV2 and TRBJ2-7, with 8 bases that match TRBD1. Germline CDR1 and CDR2: SNHLY and FYNNEI. The CDR3 loop spans 15 amino acids. The V gene end was trimmed by 7 bases and the J gene end by 0 bases; junction bases not matched to a gene: 8. In DNA form, the CDR3 reads TGTGCCAGCACCTACCGGGACAGGAACTCCTACGAGCAGTACTTC. Translating gives CASTYRDRNSYEQYF.

The rearrangement links TRBV28 to TRBJ2-7, with 11 nucleotides matching TRBD1. With 6 bases clipped from V and 3 bases from J, the junction kept 10 bases outside the gene matches. CDR3 length equals 16 residues. Germline V gene lookup returns CDR1 MDHEN and CDR2 SYDVKM. The CDR3 DNA reads as TGTGCCAGCAGCCCATACGGACAGGGGGCGCGCTACGAGCAGTACTTC. The encoded protein is CASSPYGQGARYEQYF.

This clone was observed a few times. The CDR3 region has the DNA TGTGCCAGCAGCCTAAACCCACAGGGGGCGCATGGCTACACCTTC. This encodes CASSLNPQGAHGYTF. The chain carries TRBV7-8 and TRBJ1-2; 9 nucleotides line up with TRBD1. The CDR3 consists of 15 residues. With V trimmed by 5 bases and J by 6 bases, 10 bases remained unmatched. CDR1 SGHVS and CDR2 FQNEAQ come from the germline V gene.

V gene TRBV6-1 combines with J gene TRBJ2-1; 7 bases line up with TRBD1. Losses at the gene ends were 5 bases for V and 6 bases for J; bases not matched to a gene: 10. The CDR3 loop spans 15 amino acids. Per germline, CDR1 MNHNS and CDR2 SASEGT. The CDR3 is CASSPTTYRGNEQFF. The CDR3 DNA sequence: TGTGCCAGCAGTCCGACTACCTACAGGGGCAATGAGCAGTTCTTC.

The J gene is TRBJ2-4, the V gene TRBV4-3; perhaps TRBD2 as D (5 bases). Germline CDR1 reads LGHNA; CDR2 reads YSLEER. There are 14 residues in the CDR3. V dropped 0 bases and J dropped 8 bases, with 11 bases sitting between them. CDR3 nucleotides: TGCGCCAGCAGCCAAGATCGGGGTGCGGACATTCAGTACTTC. Its translation is CASSQDRGADIQYF.

The genes are TRBV27 and TRBJ2-5; D remains unclear. CDR1 MNHEY and CDR2 SMNVEV come from the germline V gene (reference sequence). The CDR3 has 13 residues. The V end was cut by 6 bases, the J end by 2 bases, with 10 bases between. This chain's CDR3 is CASRPNQQETQYF. The CDR3 coding sequence is TGTGCCAGCAGACCCAATCAGCAAGAGACCCAGTACTTC.

As regards this clone: At one boundary the junction diverges from the germline segment, which might be a read error. The chain employs TRBV28 and TRBJ2-5; D may be TRBD2 (5 bases). Germline assignment: CDR1 MDHEN and CDR2 SYDVKM. The CDR3 runs 15 residues. CDR3 sequence (DNA): TGTGCCAGCAGTTTATTAACCGGGGAGCTAGAGACCCAATACTTC. Amino acids: CASSLLTGELETQYF.